These 3 T cell receptor beta chains were sequenced from one sample in a study of T cells in Graves' hyperthyroidism and ophthalmopathy. From RNA transcripts, TCR beta CDR3 regions were amplified. Initially, a first-round RT-PCR of the TCR CDR3 employed the HTBI primer set. A single record per CDR3 protein comes from TCRdb applying MiXCR to the multiplex PCR reads. Of 530,000 or so distinct CDR3 sequences in the sample, 24% were seen once. The sample was blood. These TCRs come from a woman aged 30 to 39 with Graves' ophthalmopathy.

Ten or more counts support this clonotype. The J gene is TRBJ1-2, the V gene TRBV7-8; TRBD1 matches at 9 bases. The CDR3 runs to 15 residues. Trimming cost V 4 bases and J 2 bases; bases outside gene matches: 5. Germline V lookup: CDR1 SGHVS, CDR2 FQNEAQ. The CDR3 bases are TGTGCCAGCAGCTACGACGGGACAGGGAACTATGGCTACACCTTC. Translated: CASSYDGTGNYGYTF.

This clonotype occurred a few times. V usage is TRBV4-2 and J usage is TRBJ1-6; 8 bases align to TRBD1. V lost 0 bases, J lost 9 bases, and 7 bases stayed unmatched. The CDR3 runs 16 residues. Looked up from germline, CDR1 is LGHNA and CDR2 is YNFKEQ. CDR3 bases: TGTGCCAGCAGCCAAGATAGGGGAGACAGGGGTTCACCCCTCCACTTT. Protein: CASSQDRGDRGSPLHF.

This clonotype was picked up many times. The DNA for the CDR3 is TGCGCCAGCAGCCAAGAGCCCCCGGGGGACACTGAAGCTTTCTTT. Amino acid sequence: CASSQEPPGDTEAFF. The genes are TRBV4-3 and TRBJ1-1; a possible D gene is TRBD1 (5 bases). CDR1 and CDR2 from the germline V gene are LGHNA and YSLEER. This CDR3 comprises 15 residues. V shed 0 bases and J shed 3 bases, with 11 bases lying between them.